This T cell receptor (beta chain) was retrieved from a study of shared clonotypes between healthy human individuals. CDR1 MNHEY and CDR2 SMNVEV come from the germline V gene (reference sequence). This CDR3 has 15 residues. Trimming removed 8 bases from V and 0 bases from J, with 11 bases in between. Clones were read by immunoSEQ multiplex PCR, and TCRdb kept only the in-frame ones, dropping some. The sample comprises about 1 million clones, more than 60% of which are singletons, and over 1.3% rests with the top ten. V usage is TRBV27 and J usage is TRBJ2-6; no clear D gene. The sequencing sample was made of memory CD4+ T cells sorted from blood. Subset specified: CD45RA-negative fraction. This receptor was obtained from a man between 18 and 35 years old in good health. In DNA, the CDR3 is TGTGCCAGCGCGTTCTCACTCTCTGGGGCCAACGTCCTGACTTTC. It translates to CASAFSLSGANVLTF. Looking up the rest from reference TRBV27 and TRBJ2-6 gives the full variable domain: EAQVTQNPRYLITVTGKKLTVTCSQNMNHEYMSWYRQDPGLGLRQIYYSMNVEVTDKGDVPEGYKVSRKEKRNFPLILESPSPNQTSLYFCASAFSLSGANVLTFGAGSRLTVL.